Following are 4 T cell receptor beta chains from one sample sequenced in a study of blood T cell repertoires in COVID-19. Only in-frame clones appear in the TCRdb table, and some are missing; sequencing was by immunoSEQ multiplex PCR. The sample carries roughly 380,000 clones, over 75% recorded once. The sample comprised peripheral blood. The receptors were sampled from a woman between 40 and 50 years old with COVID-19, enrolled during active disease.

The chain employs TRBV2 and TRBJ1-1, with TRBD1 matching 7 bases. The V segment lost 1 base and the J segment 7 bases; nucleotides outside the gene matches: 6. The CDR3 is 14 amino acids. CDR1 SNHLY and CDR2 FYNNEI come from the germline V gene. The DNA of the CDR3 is TGTGCCAGCAGTGAAGTACAGGGGTTAGGTGAAGCTTTCTTT. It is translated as CASSEVQGLGEAFF.

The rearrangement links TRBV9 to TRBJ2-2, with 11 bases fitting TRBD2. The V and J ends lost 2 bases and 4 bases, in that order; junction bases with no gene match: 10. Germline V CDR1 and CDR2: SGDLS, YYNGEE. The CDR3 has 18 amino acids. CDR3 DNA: TGTGCCAGCAGCGTCCTAGCGGGGGGCCCTCAGGGCACCGGGGAGCTGTTTTTT. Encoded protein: CASSVLAGGPQGTGELFF.

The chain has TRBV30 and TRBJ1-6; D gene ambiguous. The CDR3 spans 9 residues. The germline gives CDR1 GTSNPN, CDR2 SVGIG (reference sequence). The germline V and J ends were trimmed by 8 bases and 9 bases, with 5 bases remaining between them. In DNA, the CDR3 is TGTGCCACAAGTTCACCCCTCCACTTT. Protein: CATSSPLHF.

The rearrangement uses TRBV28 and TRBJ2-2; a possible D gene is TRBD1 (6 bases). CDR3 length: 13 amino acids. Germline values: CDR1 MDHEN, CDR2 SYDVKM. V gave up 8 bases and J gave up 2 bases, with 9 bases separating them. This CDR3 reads CASQGPNTGELFF. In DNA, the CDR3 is TGTGCCAGCCAGGGGCCAAACACCGGGGAGCTGTTTTTT.